Below are 21 T cell receptor beta chains sequenced from a single sample in a study of blood T cell repertoires in COVID-19. The table came from immunoSEQ multiplex PCR; TCRdb's copy has only in-frame clones and leaves some out. The sample has 250,000 to 350,000 clones, 88% seen once. Sequenced material: peripheral blood. These receptors were taken from a man between 18 and 35 years old with active or convalescent COVID-19.

V and J are TRBV6-6 and TRBJ1-1, with TRBD1 as a possible D gene (6 bases). Per germline, CDR1 MNHNY and CDR2 SVGAGI (reference sequence). V lost 5 bases and J lost 1, with 11 bases in between. This CDR3 has 14 amino acids. The CDR3 DNA is TGTGCCAGCAGTCGCTTACAGGGGAACACTGAAGCTTTCTTT. Amino acids: CASSRLQGNTEAFF.

The table lists this clone with a count of one. The V call is TRBV6-6, the J call TRBJ2-7; D gene ambiguous. CDR1 and CDR2 from the germline V gene are MNHNY and SVGAGI (reference sequence). V dropped 2 bases and J dropped 4 bases, with 12 bases sitting between them. The CDR3 spans 14 residues. In nucleotides, the CDR3 is TGTGCCAGCAGTTACGCGTACAGATCTTACGAGCAGTACTTC. Translation: CASSYAYRSYEQYF.

The chain uses TRBV27 and TRBJ1-5, with D possibly matching TRBD1 (5 bases). Trimming removed 3 bases from V and 9 bases from J, with 12 bases in between. From germline, CDR1 is MNHEY and CDR2 SMNVEV (reference sequence). This CDR3 has 13 amino acids. The CDR3: CASSLGGRWPQHF. CDR3 nucleotides: TGTGCCAGCAGTTTGGGGGGAAGGTGGCCCCAGCATTTT.

The genes are TRBV18 and TRBJ1-2, with a possible D match to TRBD1 (5 bases). The ends were cut back, 3 bases at V and 3 bases at J, with 11 bases in the middle. This CDR3 region has 14 residues. Germline V lookup: CDR1 KGHSH, CDR2 LQKENI. CDR3 nucleotide sequence: TGTGCCAGCTCACCTAACGGGGGGGACTATGGCTACACCTTC. Residues: CASSPNGGDYGYTF.

The V gene is TRBV6-5, the J gene TRBJ1-2; 9 nucleotides line up with TRBD1. J lost 5 bases, V lost 6 bases, and 4 bases had no gene match. The CDR3 is 13 amino acids. The germline V gene encodes CDR1 MNHEY and CDR2 SVGAGI. The CDR3 loop is CASRPGQGYGYTF. CDR3 coding DNA: TGTGCCAGCAGACCGGGACAGGGATATGGCTACACCTTC.

The gene calls are TRBV11-2 and TRBJ2-2; 12 bases agree with TRBD2. There are 15 residues in the CDR3. Germline values: CDR1 SGHAT, CDR2 FQNNGV. The V gene end was trimmed by 6 bases and the J gene end by 6 bases; junction bases not matched to a gene: 5. The CDR3 sequence is CASSPSGGAPGELFF. CDR3 DNA sequence: TGTGCCAGCAGTCCTAGCGGGGGGGCCCCCGGGGAGCTGTTTTTT.

The V and J genes are TRBV12-5 and TRBJ2-6; D unclear. CDR3 length: 15 residues. The germline gives CDR1 LGHNT, CDR2 FRNRAP. The V end was cut by 0 bases, the J end by 0 bases, with 3 bases between. The chain's CDR3 is CASGLVLSGANVLTF. Written as DNA, the CDR3 is TGTGCTAGTGGTTTGGTACTCTCTGGGGCCAACGTCCTGACTTTC.

V and J are TRBV7-9 and TRBJ2-7; TRBD1 agrees at 9 bases. V gave up 2 bases and J gave up 5 bases; unmatched junction bases: 4. The CDR3 runs 14 residues. The germline CDR1 and CDR2 sequences are SEHNR and FQNEAQ (reference sequence). The DNA of the CDR3 is TGTGCCAGCAGCTTATCCACAGGGGGCCACGAGCAGTACTTC. Protein sequence: CASSLSTGGHEQYF.

The J gene is TRBJ2-2, the V gene TRBV9; tentative D call: TRBD2 (6 bases). Trimming took off 4 bases at V and 4 bases at J, with 11 bases between the two ends. The CDR3 runs 14 residues. Germline V gene sequence: CDR1 SGDLS, CDR2 YYNGEE. DNA of the CDR3: TGTGCCAGCAGCCCTCGGGGGACCACCGGGGAGCTGTTTTTT. Its translation: CASSPRGTTGELFF. Drawing the rest from reference TRBV9 and TRBJ2-2, the complete variable domain is DSGVTQTPKHLITATGQRVTLRCSPRSGDLSVYWYQQSLDQGLQFLIQYYNGEERAKGNILERFSAQQFPDLHSELNLSSLELGDSALYFCASSPRGTTGELFFGEGSRLTVL.

The chain has TRBV6-5 and TRBJ2-3; TRBD1 aligns across 10 bases. Trimming cost V 8 bases and J 3 bases; bases outside gene matches: 2. The CDR3 extends over 13 amino acids. Germline CDR1 MNHEY, CDR2 SVGAGI. CDR3 sequence: CASRTGGTDTQYF. The CDR3 DNA reads as TGTGCCAGCCGGACAGGGGGAACAGATACGCAGTATTTT.

CDR3 sequence: CASSSPGTVNSPLHF. As DNA, the CDR3 is TGTGCCAGCAGTTCCCCCGGGACAGTCAATTCACCCCTCCACTTT. This rearrangement joins TRBV27 to TRBJ1-6; 7 positions agree with TRBD1. V was pared by 4 bases and J by 7 bases, with 7 bases of the junction left unmatched. From germline, CDR1 is MNHEY and CDR2 SMNVEV (reference sequence). The CDR3 covers 15 residues.

The chain couples TRBV7-9 to TRBJ2-7; TRBD2 agrees at 7 bases. This CDR3 is 15 amino acids long. After removal of 7 bases from V and 4 bases from J, the junction contained 13 bases not matched to a gene. Germline V gene sequence: CDR1 SEHNR, CDR2 FQNEAQ (reference sequence). For the CDR3, the DNA is TGTGCCAGCATCCCCTTCCGGGAGGATAATTACGAGCAGTACTTC. Encoded protein: CASIPFREDNYEQYF.

The V gene is TRBV3-1 (or the pseudogene TRBV3-2), the J gene TRBJ1-3; D ambiguous. The CDR3 is 12 residues long. The V end was cut by 4 bases, the J end by 3 bases, with 4 bases between. Germline values: CDR1 LGHDT, CDR2 YNNKEL (reference sequence). CDR3 residues: CASSPLGNTIYF. The CDR3, as DNA: TGTGCCAGCAGCCCCCTTGGAAACACCATATATTTT.

The chain is built from TRBV5-1 and TRBJ2-3; 9 nucleotides line up with TRBD1. CDR1 and CDR2 from the germline V gene are SGHRS and YFSETQ. The CDR3 totals 14 residues. The V gene end was trimmed by 2 bases and the J gene end by 6 bases; junction bases not matched to a gene: 4. In nucleotides, the CDR3 is TGCGCCAGCAGCTTAGGACAGGGGATTGATACGCAGTATTTT. This encodes CASSLGQGIDTQYF.

This chain links TRBV27 with TRBJ2-1; 15 bases match TRBD2. CDR1 and CDR2 (germline): MNHEY, SMNVEV (reference sequence). Trimming at V came to 5 bases and at J to 1 base, leaving 3 bases not matched to a gene. This CDR3 is 17 amino acids long. DNA for the CDR3: TGTGCCAGCAGTCCGGGACTAGCGGGGGGTTCCTACAATGAGCAGTTCTTC. Amino acids: CASSPGLAGGSYNEQFF.

The V gene is TRBV5-1, the J gene TRBJ1-2; weak D call: TRBD1 (6 bases). Trimming removed 0 bases at V and 7 bases at J, with 10 bases between. The CDR3 is 13 amino acids. Germline V gene sequence: CDR1 SGHRS, CDR2 YFSETQ. In DNA, the CDR3 is TGCGCCAGCAGCTTGGAGGGGGAGCGTGGCTACACCTTC. Translating it yields CASSLEGERGYTF.

This chain connects TRBV27 to TRBJ2-7; tentative D call: TRBD2 (5 bases). Germline V gene lookup returns CDR1 MNHEY and CDR2 SMNVEV (reference sequence). The CDR3 runs to 14 residues. Trimming removed 3 bases at V and 2 bases at J, with 11 bases between. CDR3 region: CASSFGMGTYEQYF. The CDR3, as DNA: TGTGCCAGCAGTTTCGGGATGGGCACCTACGAGCAGTACTTC.

The count of this clone is one. The CDR3 DNA reads as TGTGCCAGCAGTGCTGGGACAGCTTATAATTCACCCCTCCACTTT. Its protein product is CASSAGTAYNSPLHF. The chain has TRBV6-4 and TRBJ1-6; 7 bases agree with TRBD1. V lost 4 bases to trimming and J lost 4 bases; unmatched junction nucleotides: 4. Germline values: CDR1 MRHNA, CDR2 SNTAGT. The CDR3 contains 15 residues.

A few counts support this clone. The chain recombines TRBV10-3 with TRBJ2-7; 8 positions agree with TRBD1. The V gene end was trimmed by 4 bases and the J gene end by 5 bases; junction bases not matched to a gene: 4. Germline CDR1 and CDR2: ENHRY and SYGVKD. The CDR3 is made up of 13 amino acids. The DNA for the CDR3 is TGTGCCATCAGTGGACAGGGGAACGACGAGCAGTACTTC. Residues: CAISGQGNDEQYF.

V usage is TRBV13 and J usage is TRBJ2-3, with TRBD2 matching 9 bases. This CDR3 spans 14 amino acids. With 5 bases clipped from V and 5 bases from J, the junction kept 5 bases outside the gene matches. Germline V gives CDR1 PRHDT, CDR2 FYEKMQ (reference sequence). CDR3 nucleotides: TGTGCCAGCAGCCCTAGCGGGGAAATAGATACGCAGTATTTT. Residues: CASSPSGEIDTQYF.

The genes are TRBV29-1 and TRBJ2-1, with 7 bases that match TRBD1. CDR1 and CDR2 (germline): SQVTM, ANQGSEA. This CDR3 region has 15 residues. J lost 1 base, V lost 5 bases, and 8 bases had no gene match. The CDR3 coding sequence is TGCAGCGTTTCGTCCTCAGGGGGATCCTACAATGAGCAGTTCTTC. This sequence encodes CSVSSSGGSYNEQFF.